This entry lists 30 T cell receptor beta chains sequenced from one sample in a study of shared clonotypes between healthy human individuals. CD8 cells classed as naive were CD45RO-negative and positively selected for CCR7, excluding terminally differentiated effector memory CD45RA+ cells. TCRdb's copy holds only in-frame clones and misses some; the assay was immunoSEQ multiplex PCR. The table has hundreds of thousands of clones, 90% to 97% seen once. Sequencing used naive CD8+ T cells sorted from blood. These receptors were obtained from a woman between 25 and 40 years old in good health.

The chain couples TRBV7-6 to TRBJ1-3; D uncertain. V was shortened by 5 bases and J by 1 base, with 9 bases between the two germline ends. Germline CDR1 SGHVS, CDR2 FNYEAQ. The CDR3 is 14 amino acids. The DNA of the CDR3 is TGTGCCAGCAGCCCGGGCCAATCTGGAAACACCATATATTTT. The encoded protein is CASSPGQSGNTIYF.

The rearrangement uses TRBV6-1 and TRBJ2-5, with 7 bases that match TRBD2. The length of the CDR3 is 15 residues. V trimming: 2 bases; J trimming: 5 bases; junction bases outside the gene matches: 8. CDR1 and CDR2 from the germline V gene are MNHNS and SASEGT. The CDR3 bases are TGTGCCAGCAGTGAATTTGGGCAGGGAGGGGAGACCCAGTACTTC. Protein: CASSEFGQGGETQYF.

The chain employs TRBV7-9 and TRBJ2-1; tentative D call: TRBD1 (6 bases). V was shortened by 6 bases and J by 10 bases, with 13 bases between the two germline ends. The V gene's germline CDR1 is SEHNR and CDR2 FQNEAQ (reference sequence). The CDR3 totals 12 residues. The CDR3 region is CASRSNREEQFF. The CDR3 region has the DNA TGTGCCAGCAGGTCAAACAGGGAAGAGCAGTTCTTC.

The chain links TRBV19 to TRBJ2-1; 12 positions agree with TRBD2. Germline CDR1 is LNHDA and CDR2 is SQIVND (reference sequence). J gave up 9 bases and V 5 bases, and 14 bases lay outside the gene matches. This CDR3 comprises 17 residues. The CDR3 spells CASSPFPLAGGPGEQFF. The CDR3 DNA reads as TGTGCCAGTAGTCCTTTCCCTCTAGCGGGAGGGCCCGGTGAGCAGTTCTTC.

The chain has TRBV9 and TRBJ1-1; a possible D gene is TRBD1 (6 bases). This CDR3 region has 14 residues. Trimming took off 1 base at V and 3 bases at J, with 10 bases between the two ends. Germline assignment: CDR1 SGDLS and CDR2 YYNGEE. Written as DNA, the CDR3 is TGTGCCAGCAGCGTAACAGGGTACGACACTGAAGCTTTCTTT. It specifies CASSVTGYDTEAFF.

The chain is built from TRBV29-1 and TRBJ2-2; D is uncertain. This CDR3 has 14 residues. CDR1 is SQVTM, CDR2 ANQGSEA, per germline. Trimming shortened V by 1 base and J by 6 bases, and 12 bases separated the two germline ends. CDR3: CSVEGLWAAGELFF. CDR3 DNA sequence: TGCAGCGTTGAAGGACTTTGGGCAGCCGGGGAGCTGTTTTTT.

This clone was recorded once. This sequence joins TRBV27 and TRBJ2-7, with 7 bases identical to TRBD1. There are 14 residues in the CDR3. Per germline, CDR1 MNHEY and CDR2 SMNVEV (reference sequence). The V segment lost 6 bases and the J segment 3 bases; nucleotides outside the gene matches: 8. In DNA form, the CDR3 reads TGTGCCAGCAGATCCGGGACAGATGGCTACGAGCAGTACTTC. It yields the protein CASRSGTDGYEQYF.

The J gene is TRBJ2-1, the V gene TRBV5-4; TRBD2 agrees at 7 bases. The V gene's germline CDR1 is SGHNT and CDR2 YYREEE (reference sequence). This CDR3 region has 14 residues. V lost 2 bases to trimming and J lost 8 bases; unmatched junction nucleotides: 7. The DNA of the CDR3 is TGTGCCAGCAGCTTTGAGGGAGGGCCTGATGAGCAGTTCTTC. Its protein product is CASSFEGGPDEQFF.

A single count supports this clone. The V and J genes are TRBV7-9 and TRBJ2-7; 10 positions match TRBD2. J was trimmed by 1 base and V by 2 bases; bases with no gene match: 2. Germline V gene lookup returns CDR1 SEHNR and CDR2 FQNEAQ (reference sequence). This CDR3 spans 15 amino acids. The CDR3 protein is CASSLPTSGSYEQYF. As DNA, the CDR3 is TGTGCCAGCAGCTTACCGACTAGCGGGTCCTACGAGCAGTACTTC.

The chain recombines TRBV28 with TRBJ2-7; D may match TRBD1 or TRBD2 (6 bases each). The CDR3 is 16 residues long. Looked up from germline, CDR1 is MDHEN and CDR2 is SYDVKM. V was cut by 7 bases and J by 4 bases, with 23 bases left in between. CDR3 region: CASTPLGRTDNYEQYF. CDR3 nucleotide sequence: TGTGCCAGCACCCCCCTTGGGAGGACAGATAATTACGAGCAGTACTTC.

The V gene is TRBV11-1, the J gene TRBJ1-2, with a weak D call TRBD1 (5 bases). Trimming took off 4 bases at V and 3 bases at J, with 9 bases between the two ends. The CDR3 runs 13 residues. CDR1 SGHAT and CDR2 FQDESV come from the germline V gene (reference sequence). In nucleotides, the CDR3 is TGTGCCAGCAGCTCCCGAGGGGACTATGGCTACACCTTC. This translates into CASSSRGDYGYTF.

This clone was recorded once. The chain links TRBV25-1 to TRBJ1-2, with D possibly matching TRBD1 (5 bases). Germline CDR1 and CDR2: MGHDK and SYGVNS. Trimming removed 6 bases from V and 8 bases from J, with 13 bases in between. This CDR3 is 12 amino acids long. In nucleotides, the CDR3 is TGTGCCAGCAGCGGCGGGGGAATAGGCTACACCTTC. Protein: CASSGGGIGYTF.

V gene TRBV19 combines with J gene TRBJ2-1, with D tentatively TRBD1 (5 bases). The CDR3 length is 12 residues. The V end lost 9 bases, the J end lost 7 bases, and 13 bases lay between the germline ends. Germline values: CDR1 LNHDA, CDR2 SQIVND (reference sequence). CDR3 coding DNA: TGTGCCAGCCACTCCCAGGGTAATGAGCAGTTCTTC. Protein sequence: CASHSQGNEQFF. Looking up the rest from reference TRBV19 and TRBJ2-1 gives the full variable domain: DGGITQSPKYLFRKEGQNVTLSCEQNLNHDAMYWYRQDPGQGLRLIYYSQIVNDFQKGDIAEGYSVSREKKESFPLTVTSAQKNPTAFYLCASHSQGNEQFFGPGTRLTVL.

J is TRBJ1-2 and V is TRBV27; D not certain. V was pared by 7 bases and J by 0 bases, with 12 bases between. Germline values: CDR1 MNHEY, CDR2 SMNVEV (reference sequence). This CDR3 has 14 residues. This chain's CDR3 is CASTPDRANYGYTF. CDR3 nucleotide sequence: TGTGCCAGCACCCCGGATAGGGCTAACTATGGCTACACCTTC.

This rearrangement joins TRBV4-2 to TRBJ2-7; weak D call: TRBD2 (6 bases). CDR3 length equals 15 residues. Germline V gene lookup returns CDR1 LGHNA and CDR2 YNFKEQ. The V end lost 0 bases, the J end lost 7 bases, and 16 bases lay between the germline ends. CDR3 sequence (DNA): TGTGCCAGCAGCCAAGATCACAGCGGGTCCAGGGAGCAGTACTTC. Translating gives CASSQDHSGSREQYF.

The chain uses TRBV7-3 and TRBJ1-1; the D gene is possibly TRBD1 (6 bases). CDR3 size: 15 residues. In germline, CDR1 is SGHTA, CDR2 FQGTGA. V was cut by 2 bases and J by 4 bases, with 14 bases left in between. CDR3 nucleotides: TGTGCCAGCAGCTTAGTGGGGGCGCCGACCACTGAAGCTTTCTTT. Translated: CASSLVGAPTTEAFF.

The chain has TRBV5-1 and TRBJ2-1, with TRBD2 matching 7 bases. V trimming: 4 bases; J trimming: 2 bases; junction bases outside the gene matches: 12. From germline, CDR1 is SGHRS and CDR2 YFSETQ. The CDR3 extends over 17 amino acids. CDR3 bases: TGCGCCAGCAGCGCGGAACCGGGGGGAGAAACCTACAATGAGCAGTTCTTC. This translates into CASSAEPGGETYNEQFF.

The chain combines TRBV27 with TRBJ1-5, with D unresolved. This CDR3 is built from 14 residues. Germline lookup yields CDR1 MNHEY and CDR2 SMNVEV (reference sequence). Trimming left V 4 bases short and J 2 bases short, with 9 bases between. The CDR3 sequence: CASSSTWGNQPQHF. The CDR3 nucleotides read TGTGCCAGCAGTTCCACCTGGGGCAATCAGCCCCAGCATTTT.

Of note for this clone: This same CDR3 is encoded by further DNA sequences in the sample. The chain carries TRBV7-9 and TRBJ2-7, with TRBD1 matching 7 bases. Unmatched junction bases numbered 5, after V lost 4 bases and J lost 2 bases. Germline lookup yields CDR1 SEHNR and CDR2 FQNEAQ (reference sequence). The CDR3 has 14 residues. CDR3 region: CASSSRDRAYEQYF. The CDR3 DNA sequence: TGTGCCAGCAGCTCCCGGGACAGAGCCTACGAGCAGTACTTC.

This sequence joins TRBV18 and TRBJ2-3; no definite D call. This CDR3 contains 11 residues. Germline assignment: CDR1 KGHSH and CDR2 LQKENI. V was cut by 4 bases and J by 6 bases, with 5 bases left in between. CDR3 sequence: CASSRSDTQYF. The CDR3 DNA sequence: TGTGCCAGCTCACGCTCGGATACGCAGTATTTT.

V usage is TRBV5-6 and J usage is TRBJ1-3, with D perhaps TRBD1 (6 bases). V lost 0 bases and J 6 bases, leaving 19 bases between the germline ends. Germline CDR1 reads SGHDT; CDR2 reads YYEEEE. The CDR3 loop spans 17 amino acids. The CDR3 protein is CASSLDRRTEVENTIYF. The CDR3 nucleotides are TGTGCCAGCAGCTTGGATCGTAGGACAGAGGTTGAAAACACCATATATTTT.

This clone was observed a single time. This rearrangement joins TRBV4-1 to TRBJ2-2; 14 bases are shared with TRBD2. Germline CDR1 is MGHRA and CDR2 is YSYEKL. This CDR3 region has 19 residues. The V segment lost 6 bases and the J segment 2 bases; nucleotides outside the gene matches: 11. The CDR3 region has the DNA TGCGCCAGCAGTCCTTACCGACTAGCGGGAGGGGGTAACACCGGGGAGCTGTTTTTT. This codes for CASSPYRLAGGGNTGELFF.

The CDR3 sequence: CASSRDYLKAGESKNIQYF. CDR3 nucleotides: TGTGCCAGCAGCCGCGACTATTTAAAAGCGGGAGAGTCCAAAAACATTCAGTACTTC. J is TRBJ2-4 and V is TRBV14; 8 nucleotides line up with TRBD2. This CDR3 is built from 19 residues. Germline V gene sequence: CDR1 SGHDN, CDR2 FVKESK. Trimming at V came to 4 bases and at J to 2 bases, leaving 16 bases not matched to a gene.

The CDR3 loop is CASRATGNEQFF. For the CDR3, the DNA is TGTGCCAGCCGTGCCACGGGGAATGAGCAGTTCTTC. The chain recombines TRBV28 with TRBJ2-1; D is possibly TRBD2 (5 bases). Germline loops: CDR1 MDHEN, CDR2 SYDVKM. The CDR3 is made up of 12 amino acids. Deletions cut 8 bases from V and 7 bases from J, with 12 bases between.

The chain employs TRBV6-5 and TRBJ2-1, with 13 bases that match TRBD2. Germline V gene sequence: CDR1 MNHEY, CDR2 SVGAGI. The CDR3 extends over 15 amino acids. V lost 7 bases and J lost 7; bases outside the gene matches: 7. DNA for the CDR3: TGTGCCAGCAAGATACTAGCGGGAGGGAAAAATGAGCAGTTCTTC. Amino acid sequence: CASKILAGGKNEQFF.

This chain uses TRBV7-8 with TRBJ2-7; D may be TRBD2 (6 bases). V lost 5 bases and J 5 bases, leaving 16 bases between the germline ends. Germline values: CDR1 SGHVS, CDR2 FQNEAQ. This CDR3 has 14 amino acids. Here the CDR3 DNA reads TGTGCCAGCAGCAAGAGGGCTGGGGAGGACGAGCAGTACTTC. Translation gives CASSKRAGEDEQYF.

The chain is built from TRBV4-2 and TRBJ2-7, with 11 bases identical to TRBD2. Trimming cost V 6 bases and J 0 bases; bases outside gene matches: 10. Germline CDR1 and CDR2: LGHNA and YNFKEQ. There are 17 residues in the CDR3. CDR3 bases: TGTGCCAGCAGTCCCCTTAGCGGGAGGGAGAGCTCCTACGAGCAGTACTTC. This sequence encodes CASSPLSGRESSYEQYF.

The chain carries TRBV6-1 and TRBJ2-3; D gene unclear. The CDR3 length is 13 residues. The ends were cut back, 2 bases at V and 5 bases at J, with 8 bases in the middle. CDR1 is MNHNS, CDR2 SASEGT, per germline. This chain's CDR3 is CASSEPLRDTQYF. The CDR3 DNA is TGTGCCAGCAGTGAACCCCTAAGAGATACGCAGTATTTT.

The V and J genes are TRBV5-8 and TRBJ2-1, with TRBD2 matching over 8 bases. The ends lost 4 bases at V and 3 bases at J; junction bases unmatched: 0. Germline loops: CDR1 SGHTS, CDR2 YDEGEE. The CDR3 is 13 amino acids. The CDR3 DNA follows: TGTGCCAGCAGCCGGGGGGGCTACAATGAGCAGTTCTTC. Translating gives CASSRGGYNEQFF.

The DNA of the CDR3 is TGTGCCAGCAGTCTACGGGGGATTTCCTACGAGCAGTACTTC. Its protein product is CASSLRGISYEQYF. V usage is TRBV28 and J usage is TRBJ2-7, with a tentative D call TRBD2 (6 bases). The length of the CDR3 is 14 residues. CDR1 and CDR2 from the germline V gene are MDHEN and SYDVKM. V lost 5 bases and J lost 1, with 12 bases in between.